The next 9 T cell receptor beta chains were all read from a single sample in a study of cytomegalovirus exposure and HLA in healthy donors. This table comes from immunoSEQ multiplex PCR, and its TCRdb copy is limited to in-frame clones, with some not included. The sample has over 200,000 clones; 87% are singletons. Sample: PBMCs. Every receptor here comes from a young woman in good health and CMV-seropositive.

The CDR3 DNA follows: TGTGCCAGCAGTTGGACCGGGGGTAGCGGGAGGGCCGAGCAGTACTTC. This sequence encodes CASSWTGGSGRAEQYF. V gene TRBV11-2 combines with J gene TRBJ2-7; 11 positions agree with TRBD2. The ends lost 6 bases at V and 6 bases at J; junction bases unmatched: 13. The CDR3 loop spans 16 amino acids. Looked up from germline, CDR1 is SGHAT and CDR2 is FQNNGV.

The gene calls are TRBV30 and TRBJ1-2, with 12 bases that match TRBD1. There are 17 residues in the CDR3. Trimming at V came to 8 bases and at J to 8 bases, leaving 21 bases not matched to a gene. Germline CDR1 GTSNPN, CDR2 SVGIG (reference sequence). The CDR3 DNA is TGTGCCCGGGAAACAGAAATCGGGACAGGGGGCCTGGGAGGCTACACCTTC. Protein: CARETEIGTGGLGGYTF. The full variable domain, rest sourced from reference TRBV30 and TRBJ1-2, is SQTIHQWPATLVQPVGSPLSLECTVEGTSNPNLYWYRQAAGRGLQLLFYSVGIGQISSEVPQNLSASRPQDRQFILSSKKLLLSDSGFYLCARETEIGTGGLGGYTFGSGTRLTVV.

V and J are TRBV12-2 and TRBJ2-1; the table's D call, TRBD1, has no DNA check behind it. TRBV12-2 is designated a pseudogene. The CDR3 covers 17 residues. CDR3 loop: CASRFPGPGTPHNEQFF. CDR3 DNA sequence: TGTGCAAGTCGCTTTCCAGGACCCGGGACACCGCACAATGAGCAGTTCTTC.

V usage is TRBV29-1 and J usage is TRBJ2-7; the D gene is possibly TRBD1 (5 bases). Trimming shortened V by 3 bases and J by 7 bases, and 19 bases separated the two germline ends. The CDR3 extends over 14 amino acids. Germline V gene lookup returns CDR1 SQVTM and CDR2 ANQGSEA. The CDR3, as DNA: TGCAGCGTTGAGTTGCAGGGCTTGGGAAGGGAGCAGTACTTC. It specifies CSVELQGLGREQYF.

As concerns this clone: One end of the junction does not line up with germline, which may come from a read error. The J gene is TRBJ1-3, the V gene TRBV7-7, with no clear D. CDR3 length: 13 residues. The germline gives CDR1 SSHAT, CDR2 FNYEAQ (reference sequence). The CDR3 here is CASSSSGGNTIYF. DNA for the CDR3: TGTGCTAGCAGCTCATCGGGGGGAAACACCATATATTTT.

The chain is built from TRBV19 and TRBJ2-4; TRBD2 aligns across 10 bases. CDR3 length: 16 residues. J was trimmed by 2 bases and V by 5 bases; bases with no gene match: 6. CDR1 LNHDA and CDR2 SQIVND come from the germline V gene (reference sequence). CDR3 residues: CASSPVAGGPKNIQYF. CDR3 DNA sequence: TGTGCCAGTAGTCCGGTAGCGGGAGGCCCCAAAAACATTCAGTACTTC.

CDR3 loop: CASSQDPGGSYEQYF. CDR3 in DNA: TGCGCCAGCAGCCAAGATCCAGGGGGCTCCTACGAGCAGTACTTC. V is TRBV4-1 and J is TRBJ2-7; 7 bases match TRBD1. The germline gives CDR1 MGHRA, CDR2 YSYEKL. The CDR3 consists of 15 residues. The V gene end was trimmed by 0 bases and the J gene end by 0 bases; junction bases not matched to a gene: 2.

CDR3 protein: CASSAGTGPGNTIYF. DNA of the CDR3: TGCGCCAGCAGCGCCGGGACAGGGCCTGGAAACACCATATATTTT. V is TRBV5-1 and J is TRBJ1-3; 9 bases map to TRBD1. The length of the CDR3 is 15 residues. Germline loops: CDR1 SGHRS, CDR2 YFSETQ. The ends lost 4 bases at V and 2 bases at J; junction bases unmatched: 4.

This clone was seen only a few times. CDR3 nucleotides: TGTGCCTGCCTCCCCGGGACAGGCCTCTCCTACGAGCAGTACTTC. Translating it yields CACLPGTGLSYEQYF. This chain uses TRBV30 with TRBJ2-7, with 8 bases lining up with TRBD1. The CDR3 spans 15 residues. The V gene's germline CDR1 is GTSNPN and CDR2 SVGIG (reference sequence). The ends lost 6 bases at V and 0 bases at J; junction bases unmatched: 10.